One and the same sample provided the 30 T cell receptor beta chains below, sequenced in a study of blood T cells in healthy people across ages. Together with a sample-barcoded 5' primer, a J-beta primer mix was included in a second PCR lasting roughly 6 to 12 cycles. TCRdb used MiXCR to reprocess the 5' RACE reads, holding one entry per CDR3 protein. Of around 1.5 million distinct CDR3 sequences in the sample, roughly 45% are singletons; the top ten hold around 8%. Material: blood. Source of these receptors: a woman aged 18-35 years in good health.

V and J are TRBV18 and TRBJ1-2, with D possibly matching TRBD1 (5 bases). The germline V gene has CDR1 KGHSH and CDR2 LQKENI. The CDR3 covers 14 residues. Trimming took 2 bases from V and 5 from J, leaving 12 bases between them. This CDR3 reads CASSPGAAPYGYTF. CDR3 bases: TGTGCCAGCTCACCAGGGGCAGCACCATATGGCTACACCTTC. Supplemented by reference TRBV18 and TRBJ1-2, the full variable domain reads NAGVMQNPRHLVRRRGQEARLRCSPMKGHSHVYWYRQLPEEGLKFMVYLQKENIIDESGMPKERFSAEFPKEGPSILRIQQVVRGDSAAYFCASSPGAAPYGYTFGSGTRLTVV.

In this sample, this clonotype turned up many times. The J gene is TRBJ2-7, the V gene TRBV29-1, with D perhaps assigned TRBD1 or TRBD2 (5 bases each). With 5 bases removed from V and 4 bases from J, the gap between germline ends came to 15 bases. The germline gives CDR1 SQVTM, CDR2 ANQGSEA. The CDR3 is 13 residues long. The chain's CDR3 is CSVNRDRGYEQYF. The CDR3 DNA reads TGCAGCGTTAACCGGGACCGGGGATACGAGCAGTACTTC.

In its sample, this clonotype was seen a few times. V gene TRBV6-1 combines with J gene TRBJ1-1; D remains ambiguous. CDR3 length equals 12 residues. V lost 0 bases to trimming and J lost 11 bases, with 10 bases between them. Germline assignment: CDR1 MNHNS and CDR2 SASEGT. The CDR3 is CASSEAPLRAFF. The CDR3 region has the DNA TGTGCCAGCAGTGAAGCGCCCCTCCGGGCTTTCTTT.

J is TRBJ1-2 and V is TRBV19, with 7 positions matching TRBD1. The trim removed 6 bases at V and 10 bases at J, leaving 11 bases unmatched. Germline CDR1 LNHDA, CDR2 SQIVND (reference sequence). This CDR3 region has 13 residues. CDR3: CASSPSTGRNYTF. CDR3 bases: TGTGCCAGTAGCCCGTCGACAGGGAGGAACTACACCTTC.

This chain links TRBV6-2 or TRBV6-3 with TRBJ2-7; 12 bases agree with TRBD1. V shed 9 bases, J shed 3 bases, and the junction held 6 bases outside the gene matches. This CDR3 has 14 residues. The germline V gene encodes CDR1 MNHEY and CDR2 SVGEGT. The CDR3 coding sequence is TGTGCCAGTACGGGGACAGGGGGCGGCTACGAGCAGTACTTC. Translation: CASTGTGGGYEQYF.

J is TRBJ2-1 and V is TRBV5-1; a weak D match, TRBD2 (6 bases). This CDR3 contains 15 residues. V was cut by 7 bases and J by 0 bases, with 14 bases left in between. Germline values: CDR1 SGHRS, CDR2 YFSETQ. The DNA of the CDR3 is TGCGCCAGCTGGCGGGACGCGGGCTCCTACAATGAGCAGTTCTTC. Its translation is CASWRDAGSYNEQFF.

This clonotype came up a few times. This chain connects TRBV7-2 to TRBJ2-1; 15 nucleotides agree with TRBD2. This CDR3 spans 20 amino acids. The V and J ends lost 5 bases and 4 bases, in that order; junction bases with no gene match: 15. CDR1 and CDR2 from the germline V gene are SGHTA and FQGNSA. CDR3 residues: CASSRPGLAGGPFRYNEQFF. Here the CDR3 DNA reads TGTGCCAGCAGCCGCCCCGGACTAGCGGGAGGGCCCTTTAGATACAATGAGCAGTTCTTC.

V is TRBV4-1 and J is TRBJ2-7; 11 nucleotides align to TRBD1. Trimming cost V 4 bases and J 0 bases; bases outside gene matches: 5. The CDR3 has 16 amino acids. Germline V CDR1 and CDR2: MGHRA, YSYEKL. CDR3: CASSPGDRGSSYEQYF. In DNA form, the CDR3 reads TGCGCCAGCAGCCCGGGGGACAGGGGGAGCTCCTACGAGCAGTACTTC.

This clonotype was recorded at least ten times. This chain links TRBV3-1 with TRBJ2-7; weak D call: TRBD2 (6 bases). Germline values: CDR1 LGHDT, CDR2 YNNKEL (reference sequence). The V and J ends lost 2 bases and 5 bases respectively, with 7 bases between them. This CDR3 spans 12 amino acids. The CDR3 reads CASSQTGDEQYF. The CDR3 bases are TGTGCCAGCAGCCAAACGGGGGACGAGCAGTACTTC.

The chain joins TRBV5-1 to TRBJ2-1, with 8 nucleotides matching TRBD2. Germline V CDR1 and CDR2: SGHRS, YFSETQ. The CDR3 totals 16 residues. V gave up 0 bases and J gave up 4 bases; unmatched junction bases: 6. The CDR3 sequence: CASSLEASGPYNEQFF. The CDR3 DNA reads as TGCGCCAGCAGCTTGGAAGCTAGCGGGCCATACAATGAGCAGTTCTTC.

The V and J genes are TRBV24-1 and TRBJ2-7, with 7 bases aligning to TRBD1. The V segment lost 0 bases and the J segment 3 bases; nucleotides outside the gene matches: 10. The V gene's germline CDR1 is KGHDR and CDR2 SFDVKD. This CDR3 comprises 17 residues. The CDR3 bases are TGTGCCACCAGTGATTTGGAGGGACAGACATCTTTCTACGAGCAGTACTTC. As protein: CATSDLEGQTSFYEQYF.

The table lists this clonotype with a few counts. The rearrangement joins TRBV18 to TRBJ2-2; 7 bases agree with TRBD2. The germline V gene encodes CDR1 KGHSH and CDR2 LQKENI. V dropped 4 bases and J dropped 4; count of bases not matched to a gene: 6. This CDR3 is built from 15 residues. The CDR3 DNA reads as TGTGCCAGCTCACTCCAGCGGGACGTCACCGGGGAGCTGTTTTTT. Encoded protein: CASSLQRDVTGELFF.

Many counts were recorded for this clonotype. The chain joins TRBV10-3 to TRBJ2-3; tentative D call: TRBD2 (6 bases). Per the germline V gene, CDR1 is ENHRY and CDR2 is SYGVKD. The CDR3 loop spans 13 amino acids. Trimming took 6 bases from V and 6 from J, leaving 13 bases between them. The CDR3 sequence: CAIRPSEADTQYF. The CDR3 bases are TGTGCCATCAGGCCTAGCGAGGCTGATACGCAGTATTTT.

This sequence joins TRBV29-1 and TRBJ2-7; 8 positions match TRBD2. There are 14 residues in the CDR3. After removal of 5 bases from V and 7 bases from J, the junction contained 13 bases not matched to a gene. Germline V gives CDR1 SQVTM, CDR2 ANQGSEA. CDR3 nucleotides: TGCAGCGTTATTGGCGGGGGGCAGGTGGATGAGCAGTACTTC. This encodes CSVIGGGQVDEQYF.

Worth noting for this clonotype: A read error may account for a junction end that differs from germline. The chain recombines TRBV5-1 with TRBJ2-5; tentative D call: TRBD1 (5 bases). The germline V gene encodes CDR1 SGHRS and CDR2 YFSETQ. This CDR3 region has 16 residues. CDR3: CASSLNIRQGQGTQYF. The DNA for the CDR3 is TGCGCCAGCAGCTTGAACATCCGGCAGGGCCAAGGGACCCAGTACTTC.

This chain connects TRBV6-6 to TRBJ2-3, with 8 positions matching TRBD2. Germline CDR1 and CDR2: MNHNY and SVGAGI (reference sequence). The ends lost 6 bases at V and 0 bases at J; junction bases unmatched: 8. This CDR3 has 16 amino acids. The CDR3 protein is CASSPGLGGSTDTQYF. The DNA of the CDR3 is TGTGCCAGCAGCCCGGGACTAGGCGGGAGCACAGATACGCAGTATTTT.

This chain connects TRBV12-3 or TRBV12-4 to TRBJ1-5; D might be TRBD1 (5 bases). The V gene lost 7 bases and the J gene lost 0 bases, with 16 bases spanning the gap. The CDR3 spans 16 residues. CDR3 in amino acids: CASTLGQGISNQPQHF. The DNA of the CDR3 is TGTGCCAGCACCCTGGGGCAGGGCATTAGCAATCAGCCCCAGCATTTT.

The chain employs TRBV7-2 and TRBJ2-1; the D is unclear. V was trimmed by 5 bases and J by 10 bases, leaving 15 bases between them. This CDR3 comprises 13 residues. Looked up from germline, CDR1 is SGHTA and CDR2 is FQGNSA. The CDR3 sequence: CASSLSEAVEQFF. CDR3 sequence (DNA): TGTGCCAGCAGCCTAAGCGAGGCCGTCGAGCAGTTCTTC.

This chain connects TRBV7-6 to TRBJ2-7; 9 positions match TRBD1. Germline assignment: CDR1 SGHVS and CDR2 FNYEAQ. This CDR3 comprises 18 residues. V shed 5 bases, J shed 0 bases, and the junction held 14 bases outside the gene matches. The CDR3 DNA reads TGTGCCAGCAGCACCGTGGCACAGGGGGCTTATTTCTCCTACGAGCAGTACTTC. Translation gives CASSTVAQGAYFSYEQYF.

The V gene is TRBV2, the J gene TRBJ2-5; D possibly corresponds to TRBD1 (6 bases). The CDR3 is 15 residues long. In germline, CDR1 is SNHLY, CDR2 FYNNEI. Trimming took off 2 bases at V and 11 bases at J, with 21 bases between the two ends. CDR3 nucleotide sequence: TGTGCCAGCAGTGAAATAGGGGGAATGGGCAATGAGCAGTACTTC. The encoded protein is CASSEIGGMGNEQYF.

The V gene is TRBV4-1, the J gene TRBJ2-5; TRBD2 matches at 12 bases. The CDR3 runs to 16 residues. V lost 5 bases to trimming and J lost 0 bases; unmatched junction nucleotides: 4. Germline-derived CDR1 and CDR2 are MGHRA and YSYEKL. The CDR3 spells CASSDLAGGYQETQYF. Here the CDR3 DNA reads TGCGCCAGCAGCGACCTAGCGGGAGGGTACCAAGAGACCCAGTACTTC.

V is TRBV2 and J is TRBJ2-5; no definite D call. The germline CDR1 and CDR2 sequences are SNHLY and FYNNEI. Trimming removed 4 bases at V and 9 bases at J, with 6 bases between. The CDR3 runs to 10 residues. The CDR3 reads CASSGPAQYF. CDR3 DNA sequence: TGTGCCAGCAGTGGTCCGGCCCAGTACTTC.

This clonotype was detected a few times. The chain is built from TRBV7-9 and TRBJ2-1; D gene unclear. The V gene's germline CDR1 is SEHNR and CDR2 FQNEAQ (reference sequence). The CDR3 has 11 residues. The ends were cut back, 4 bases at V and 10 bases at J, with 8 bases in the middle. CDR3: CASSSQYEQFF. As DNA, the CDR3 is TGTGCCAGCAGCTCCCAGTACGAGCAGTTCTTC.

This chain connects TRBV28 to TRBJ2-3, with D tentatively TRBD2 (7 bases). V was pared by 10 bases and J by 3 bases, with 20 bases between. CDR1 is MDHEN and CDR2 is SYDVKM in the germline V gene. The CDR3 is made up of 15 amino acids. The CDR3, as DNA: TGTGCCAACGGACGGGGGGCGGGGGCGACAGATACGCAGTATTTT. Amino acids: CANGRGAGATDTQYF.

V and J are TRBV20-1 and TRBJ2-7; no firm D call. Germline V gene data show CDR1 as DFQATT and CDR2 as SNEGSKA (reference sequence). V was shortened by 0 bases and J by 1 base, with 13 bases between the two germline ends. This CDR3 is built from 15 residues. CDR3 in amino acids: CSARDRLGFSYEQYF. For the CDR3, the DNA is TGCAGTGCTAGAGACCGGCTCGGATTTTCCTACGAGCAGTACTTC.

This clonotype was recorded once. The V call is TRBV7-6, the J call TRBJ1-1; D may be TRBD1 (5 bases). The V end was cut by 5 bases, the J end by 8 bases, with 15 bases between. In germline, CDR1 is SGHVS, CDR2 FNYEAQ. CDR3 length: 13 amino acids. The CDR3 DNA sequence: TGTGCCAGCAGCCCCCCGGGGGTGGGCGAAGCTTTCTTT. Amino acid sequence: CASSPPGVGEAFF.

The rearrangement joins TRBV4-2 to TRBJ2-7, with TRBD1 as a possible D gene (7 bases). The CDR3 totals 15 residues. Trimming took off 0 bases at V and 1 base at J, with 10 bases between the two ends. The germline CDR1 and CDR2 sequences are LGHNA and YNFKEQ. In nucleotides, the CDR3 is TGTGCCAGCAGCCAAGAGGGGGGACAGTCCTACGAGCAGTACTTC. Encoded protein: CASSQEGGQSYEQYF.

This clonotype is a singleton in its sample. This chain uses TRBV4-1 with TRBJ2-5, with a possible D match to TRBD2 (6 bases). Germline-derived CDR1 and CDR2 are MGHRA and YSYEKL. The CDR3 consists of 13 residues. Trimming removed 4 bases from V and 4 bases from J, with 10 bases in between. CDR3 amino acids: CASSRGGIETQYF. The CDR3 nucleotides read TGCGCCAGCAGCCGTGGAGGGATAGAGACCCAGTACTTC.

This chain joins TRBV4-2 and TRBJ2-2; a weak D match, TRBD1 (6 bases). CDR3 length: 15 residues. Germline V CDR1 and CDR2: LGHNA, YNFKEQ. V lost 1 base to trimming and J lost 7 bases, with 13 bases between them. The CDR3 region is CASSQAGAIYGELFF. DNA of the CDR3: TGTGCCAGCAGCCAAGCAGGGGCGATTTACGGGGAGCTGTTTTTT.

Many counts were recorded for this clonotype. The V and J genes are TRBV14 and TRBJ2-1, with D uncertain. CDR1 is SGHDN, CDR2 FVKESK, per germline. With 4 bases removed from V and 1 base from J, the gap between germline ends came to 11 bases. This CDR3 region has 15 residues. The CDR3 is CASSPVGGSYNEQFF. DNA of the CDR3: TGTGCCAGCAGCCCGGTTGGCGGTTCCTACAATGAGCAGTTCTTC.